Listed below are T cell receptor beta chains from one sample, sequenced in a study of cytomegalovirus exposure and HLA in healthy donors. Data came from immunoSEQ multiplex PCR; TCRdb stores just in-frame clones and leaves some out. The sample records about 160,000 clones, around four fifths being singletons. Sequenced material: PBMCs. The source of these receptors is a man aged 18-30 years in good health and CMV-seronegative. The conserved cysteine and the conserved F or W are not part of the CDR3 here. The listing skips clone size in some rows; elsewhere it reads once, few, many or a size class.

clone_size	v_call	j_call	cdr3_aa
once	TRBV6-1	TRBJ1-2	ASSELSGLGYT
.	TRBV4-1	.	ASSSGQGVSSREQY
.	TRBV6-5	TRBJ1-4	ASSGKGRYEKLF
.	TRBV6-1	TRBJ1-3	AGGQASSGNTIY
few	TRBV5-1	TRBJ2-2	ASSSGTGNTGELF
.	TRBV28	TRBJ2-7	ASSPPGQGPYEQY
few	TRBV28	TRBJ1-1	ASSEGGALDPRAF
.	TRBV7-2	TRBJ2-7	ASSLTSGRANEQY
.	TRBV10-3	TRBJ1-4	AIRGQEEKLF
.	TRBV7-3	TRBJ1-2	ASSPAGDDYGYT
.	TRBV14	TRBJ2-5	ASSLINRGRSETQY
.	TRBV7-8	TRBJ1-2	ASSLLRGDYGYT
few	TRBV27	TRBJ2-5	ASSFTPGSKVETQY
.	TRBV2	TRBJ2-1	ASRSGTGAYNEQF
.	TRBV19	TRBJ1-2	ASSPWAGNYGYT
few	TRBV6-1	TRBJ2-6	ASSEAGQGASGANVLT
.	TRBV5-1	TRBJ2-5	ASSRGQGEETQY
.	TRBV6-6	TRBJ2-3	ASTDLAGVVSDTQY
.	TRBV10-3	TRBJ2-2	AISGLAGGSTGELF
.	TRBV7-8	TRBJ1-2	ASSLTTAIGYGYT
.	TRBV25-1	TRBJ2-3	ASTRGKGSPTDTQY
.	TRBV5-5	TRBJ1-1	ASSLPGMNTEAF
.	TRBV5-1	TRBJ1-1	ASSFDGFNTEAF
.	TRBV5-4	TRBJ2-3	ASSPEAGATTDTQY
.	TRBV6-5	TRBJ2-5	ASSPGTGQETQY
.	TRBV5-1	TRBJ2-1	ASSPGTSGSSEQF
.	TRBV9	TRBJ2-2	ASSVGNPNTGELF
once	TRBV5-1	TRBJ2-2	ASSFSTGTDNTGELF
.	TRBV10-3	TRBJ2-2	AISESRFGRTGELF
.	TRBV19	TRBJ2-7	ASSDRVSDEQY
.	TRBV2	TRBJ1-6	ASSVLGQGGSPLH
.	TRBV28	TRBJ2-1	ASSTGRGLYNEQF
.	TRBV20-1	TRBJ1-1	SAQAQITAF
.	TRBV19	TRBJ2-1	ASSIVGLVGYEQF
.	TRBV27	TRBJ2-2	ASSFGLLNTGELF
few	TRBV5-6	TRBJ2-4	ASSPGLAQDIQY
.	TRBV7-6	TRBJ2-7	ASSPQAGSSYEQY
.	TRBV5-3	TRBJ2-2	ASGALAGLANTGELF
.	TRBV27	TRBJ1-5	ASRDRGTNQPQH
.	TRBV30	TRBJ2-7	AWSGLAGPFWEQY
.	TRBV27	TRBJ1-1	ASSLGSGMNMNTEAF
.	TRBV5-4	TRBJ1-3	ASSSQSPSGNTIY
few	TRBV30	TRBJ2-1	AWSVGQEPYNEQF
.	TRBV14	TRBJ1-1	ASSLGGQVTGEAF
.	TRBV4-3	TRBJ1-2	ASSQGRGVNYGYT
.	TRBV27	TRBJ1-6	ASSLSGNRSPLH
few	TRBV4-1	TRBJ1-6	ASTQGDRVNSPLH
.	TRBV7-8	TRBJ1-1	ASSPTGGAEAF
few	TRBV6-1	TRBJ2-1	ASGIALYNEQF
.	TRBV7-2	TRBJ2-7	ASSPRLAGSREQY
.	TRBV7-8	TRBJ2-1	ASSLRGRRYYNEQF
.	TRBV9	TRBJ2-1	ASSPRGSSYNEQF